The source of this T cell receptor beta chain is a study of T-cell reconstitution after alpha-beta-depleted transplantation in children. Germline V gene lookup returns CDR1 LNHNV and CDR2 YYDKDF (reference sequence). The CDR3 consists of 14 residues. The ends lost 4 bases at V and 4 bases at J; junction bases unmatched: 5. This clonotype was detected ten times or more. Molecular barcoding with unique molecular identifiers was used for the TCRbeta library. One entry per CDR3 protein, called by TCRdb with MiXCR from the PCR reads. The profile shows some 600,000 distinct CDR3 sequences, roughly 17% of them singletons.

Sequencing used PBMCs from the stem cell graft donor, obtained from the stem cell graft. The genes are TRBV15 and TRBJ2-7, with 9 bases matching TRBD2. This TCR came from a human donor who donated a stem cell graft to a child with acute myeloid leukemia. In DNA, the CDR3 is TGTGCCACCAGCAAATTGGCGGGGGGGTACGAGCAGTACTTC. Its translation: CATSKLAGGYEQYF.